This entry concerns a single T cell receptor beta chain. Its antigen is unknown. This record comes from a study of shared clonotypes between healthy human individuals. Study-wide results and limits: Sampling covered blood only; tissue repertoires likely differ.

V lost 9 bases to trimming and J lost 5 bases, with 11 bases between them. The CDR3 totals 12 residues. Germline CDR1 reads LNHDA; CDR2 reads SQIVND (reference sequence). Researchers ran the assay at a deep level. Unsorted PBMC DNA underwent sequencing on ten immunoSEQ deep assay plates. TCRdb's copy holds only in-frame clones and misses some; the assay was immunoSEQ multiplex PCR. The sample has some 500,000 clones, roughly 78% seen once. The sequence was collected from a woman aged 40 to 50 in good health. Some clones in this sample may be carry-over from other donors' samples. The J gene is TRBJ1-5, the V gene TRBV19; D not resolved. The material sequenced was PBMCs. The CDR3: CASAGWDQPQHF. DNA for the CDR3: TGTGCCAGCGCAGGTTGGGATCAGCCCCAGCATTTT.